One T cell receptor beta chain is described in this entry. The data derive from a study of blood T cell repertoires in COVID-19. Whole-study context: COVID-19 samples collected from the United States, Italy and Spain covered acute and convalescent phases. Sources were T cells, B-cell-depleted T cells, or PBMCs; the material itself was cDNA or gDNA.

Source study methods: From reference gene primer amplification, estimates of nucleated cell counts were derived. Libraries were prepared by immunoSEQ multiplex PCR; TCRdb keeps only in-frame clonotypes and omits some of them. V, J and clone size are those of that table, while D and trimming were read from the DNA. In the table there are 110,000 to 150,000 clones, 84% of which are singletons. Trimming took off 5 bases at V and 0 bases at J, with 14 bases between the two ends. Looked up from germline, CDR1 is SGHTS and CDR2 is YDEGEE. The CDR3 runs to 15 residues. The receptor's source is a human donor in a cohort sampled during active COVID-19. The chain employs TRBV5-8 and TRBJ1-1; TRBD1 is a possible D gene (6 bases). The sequencing input was peripheral blood. The CDR3 loop is CASSSGVGLNTEAFF. Written as DNA, the CDR3 is TGTGCCAGCAGTTCAGGGGTGGGTTTGAACACTGAAGCTTTCTTT.